This is a list of T cell receptor beta chains from one sample in a study of Graves' ophthalmopathy and Graves' hyperthyroidism. TCRdb itself ran the multiplex PCR reads through MiXCR, one entry per CDR3 protein. The repertoire consists of almost 750,000 distinct CDR3 sequences, with 40% occurring once and the leading ten covering roughly 45%. Sequences were obtained from peripheral blood. These receptors were obtained from an adult man with Graves' ophthalmopathy. Each CDR3 is given with its conserved first and last residue. A D gene is named only where the DNA matches it firmly. For some rows the clone size is stated as once, few or many, or as a class when expanded; others skip it.

>TRBV7-9|-|TRBJ2-2|many
CASSRDAGELFF
TGTGCCAGCAGCAGGGACGCCGGGGAGCTGTTTTTT
>TRBV6-6|TRBD1|TRBJ2-7|-
CASSYLGTGGDEQYF
TGTGCCAGCAGTTACCTAGGGACAGGAGGGGACGAGCAGTACTTC
>TRBV25-1|-|TRBJ1-2|-
CASSFQGRVRSGYTF
TGTGCCAGCAGTTTCCAAGGACGGGTCCGGTCAGGCTACACCTTC
>TRBV10-3|-|TRBJ1-2|-
CAIPRGGSISGYTF
TGTGCCATACCACGGGGTGGATCTATCTCTGGCTACACCTTC
>TRBV9|-|TRBJ2-5|few
CASSQTEHIGSQYF
TGTGCCAGCAGCCAAACCGAACACATCGGGTCCCAGTACTTC
>TRBV7-2|TRBD2|TRBJ2-5|-
CASSQGTSGTQYF
TGTGCCAGCAGCCAGGGGACTAGCGGGACCCAGTACTTC
>TRBV2|-|TRBJ1-2|-
CASSALRAPTNYGYTF
TGTGCCAGCAGTGCTCTCCGGGCTCCCACTAACTATGGCTACACCTTC
>TRBV24-1|TRBD1|TRBJ1-5|-
CASSPGTGFNQPQHF
TGTGCCAGCAGTCCCGGGACAGGGTTTAATCAGCCCCAGCATTTT
>TRBV9|TRBD1|TRBJ1-5|many
CASSASGTGDQPQHF
TGTGCCAGCAGCGCCTCCGGGACAGGGGATCAGCCCCAGCATTTT
>TRBV10-3|-|TRBJ2-7|many
CAISESSAATYEQYF
TGTGCCATCAGTGAGTCGTCGGCAGCTACCTACGAGCAGTACTTC
>TRBV25-1|-|TRBJ1-6|many
CASSESTRAPINSPLHF
TGTGCCAGCAGTGAATCGACGAGGGCCCCGATCAATTCACCCCTCCACTTT
>TRBV10-2|TRBD2|TRBJ2-7|many
CASKRGALGDLYEQYF
TGCGCCAGCAAGCGGGGGGCCCTTGGGGACCTCTACGAGCAGTACTTC
>TRBV9|-|TRBJ2-3|-
CASSLGQILSTDTQYF
TGTGCCAGCAGCCTCGGACAGATACTAAGCACAGATACGCAGTATTTT
>TRBV7-2|-|TRBJ1-4|-
CAILQGSNEKLFF
TGTGCCATCTTACAGGGATCTAATGAAAAACTGTTTTTT
>TRBV7-9|TRBD1|TRBJ2-7|-
CASSYSGNPGQIPYEQYF
TGTGCCAGCAGTTACTCAGGGAACCCGGGACAGATTCCCTACGAGCAGTACTTC
>TRBV10-2|-|TRBJ1-5|-
CASSGSSNQPQHF
TGCGCCAGCAGCGGATCCTCTAATCAGCCCCAGCATTTT
>TRBV24-1|-|TRBJ2-7|-
CATSDRDYEQYF
TGTGCCACCAGTGACAGGGACTACGAGCAGTACTTC
>TRBV14|-|TRBJ2-7|-
CASSPDLGVIEQCF
TGTGCCAGCAGTCCCGACCTGGGGGTGATTGAGCAGTGCTTC
>TRBV29-1|TRBD1|TRBJ1-3|many
CSVEFQGASGNTIYF
TGCAGCGTTGAATTCCAGGGGGCCTCTGGAAACACCATATATTTT
>TRBV4-2|-|TRBJ1-2|-
CASSQSPIDYGYTF
TGTGCCAGCAGCCAGTCTCCTATAGACTATGGCTACACCTTC
>TRBV5-1|-|TRBJ1-2|many
CASSLERTAYGYTF
TGCGCCAGCAGCTTGGAACGGACTGCATATGGCTACACCTTC
>TRBV19|-|TRBJ1-1|-
CASSRGGTRNTEAFF
TGTGCCAGTAGTAGGGGCGGGACGAGGAACACTGAAGCTTTCTTT
>TRBV2|TRBD1|TRBJ1-1|many
CASRKGGMGTEAFF
TGTGCCAGCAGGAAAGGGGGCATGGGAACTGAAGCTTTCTTT
>TRBV20-1|TRBD2|TRBJ2-6|few
CSASPSGRVSGANVLTF
TGCAGTGCTAGTCCTAGCGGGAGGGTCTCTGGGGCCAACGTCCTGACTTTC
>TRBV7-9|-|TRBJ1-5|many
CASSLSGYHQPQHF
TGTGCCAGCAGCTTATCGGGGTACCATCAGCCCCAGCATTTT